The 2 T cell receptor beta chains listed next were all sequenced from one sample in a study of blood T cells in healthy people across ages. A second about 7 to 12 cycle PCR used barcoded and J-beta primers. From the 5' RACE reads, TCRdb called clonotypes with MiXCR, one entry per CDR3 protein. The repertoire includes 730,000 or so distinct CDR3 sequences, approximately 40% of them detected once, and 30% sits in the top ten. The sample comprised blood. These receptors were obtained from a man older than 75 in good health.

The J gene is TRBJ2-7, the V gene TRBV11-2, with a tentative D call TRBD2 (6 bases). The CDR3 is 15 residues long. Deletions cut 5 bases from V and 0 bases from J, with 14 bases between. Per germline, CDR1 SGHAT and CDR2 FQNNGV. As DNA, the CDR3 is TGTGCCAGCAGCGGAGCCGGGAGTCTCTCCTACGAGCAGTACTTC. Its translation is CASSGAGSLSYEQYF. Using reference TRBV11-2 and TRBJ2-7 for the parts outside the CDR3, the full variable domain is EAGVAQSPRYKIIEKRQSVAFWCNPISGHATLYWYQQILGQGPKLLIQFQNNGVVDDSQLPKDRFSAERLKGVDSTLKIQPAKLEDSAVYLCASSGAGSLSYEQYFGPGTRLTVT.

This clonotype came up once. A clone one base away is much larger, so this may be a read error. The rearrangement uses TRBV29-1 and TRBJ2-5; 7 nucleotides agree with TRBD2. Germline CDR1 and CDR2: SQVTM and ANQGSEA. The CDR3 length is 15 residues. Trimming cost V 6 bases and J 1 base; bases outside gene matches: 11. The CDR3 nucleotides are TGCAGCGTGGCCCAAGCGGGACGGAGCCAAGAGACCCAGTACTTC. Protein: CSVAQAGRSQETQYF. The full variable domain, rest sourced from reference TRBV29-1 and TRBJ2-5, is SAVISQKPSRDICQRGTSLTIQCQVDSQVTMMFWYRQQPGQSLTLIATANQGSEATYESGFVIDKFPISRPNLTFSTLTVSNMSPEDSSIYLCSVAQAGRSQETQYFGPGTRLLVL.